A single sample gave rise to the 28 T cell receptor beta chains below, sequenced in a study of T cell changes during pregnancy in multiple sclerosis. Produced via immunoSEQ multiplex PCR; TCRdb's table is partial and in-frame only. Altogether about 70,000 clones are present, 85% to 95% being singletons, with the ten largest covering less than 4%. The starting material was CD8+ T cells from peripheral blood mononuclear cells, obtained in the third trimester of pregnancy. Receptor source: a female donor in good health, enrolled as a control in a pregnancy study.

The chain combines TRBV5-4 with TRBJ1-1, with 9 bases aligning to TRBD1. V was pared by 7 bases and J by 0 bases, with 13 bases of the junction left unmatched. The CDR3 consists of 17 residues. Germline V gene data show CDR1 as SGHNT and CDR2 as YYREEE (reference sequence). The CDR3: CASLTERDRDMNTEAFF. CDR3 nucleotide sequence: TGTGCCAGCCTCACCGAAAGGGACAGGGATATGAACACTGAAGCTTTCTTT.

The chain links TRBV7-2 to TRBJ1-5; D is possibly TRBD1 (6 bases). The CDR3 sequence is 14 residues long. The V end was cut by 1 base, the J end by 11 bases, with 15 bases between. Germline V gene lookup returns CDR1 SGHTA and CDR2 FQGNSA. This chain's CDR3 is CASSLEPTGRAQHF. The CDR3 bases are TGTGCCAGCAGCTTAGAACCTACAGGGAGGGCCCAGCATTTT.

The rearrangement uses TRBV9 and TRBJ2-1, with 8 nucleotides matching TRBD1. Trimming removed 0 bases from V and 16 bases from J; junction bases left unmatched: 9. The CDR3 has 13 residues. CDR1 and CDR2 (germline): SGDLS, YYNGEE. In DNA form, the CDR3 reads TGTGCCAGCAGCGTAGAGGGACAGGTAGCCCTATTCTTC. This translates into CASSVEGQVALFF.

V and J are TRBV9 and TRBJ2-5; D is perhaps TRBD2 (8 bases). The CDR3 runs 17 residues. V gave up 4 bases and J gave up 2 bases, with 21 bases separating them. The germline V gene encodes CDR1 SGDLS and CDR2 YYNGEE. DNA for the CDR3: TGTGCCAGCAGCCCCCAGGGGGTAGCGGGGCTTCAAGAGACCCAGTACTTC. The encoded protein is CASSPQGVAGLQETQYF.

The rearrangement links TRBV13 to TRBJ1-3; 9 bases align to TRBD1. This CDR3 has 20 residues. V lost 2 bases to trimming and J lost 6 bases; unmatched junction nucleotides: 20. Germline CDR1 and CDR2: PRHDT and FYEKMQ (reference sequence). This CDR3 reads CASSLLSGSGGQGFENTIYF. In DNA, the CDR3 is TGTGCCAGCAGCTTATTAAGTGGTTCGGGGGGACAGGGTTTTGAAAACACCATATATTTT.

The CDR3 is CASSSVGGTGELFF. For the CDR3, the DNA is TGTGCCAGCAGCTCCGTAGGGGGCACCGGGGAGCTGTTTTTT. The chain combines TRBV7-3 with TRBJ2-2, with D possibly matching TRBD1 (6 bases). The ends were cut back, 4 bases at V and 4 bases at J, with 10 bases in the middle. Germline CDR1 reads SGHTA; CDR2 reads FQGTGA. The CDR3 runs to 14 residues.

The genes are TRBV7-7 and TRBJ2-5; no definite D call. This CDR3 is built from 14 residues. Trimming shortened V by 1 base and J by 2 bases, and 8 bases separated the two germline ends. Germline V lookup: CDR1 SSHAT, CDR2 FNYEAQ (reference sequence). In DNA form, the CDR3 reads TGTGCCAGCAGCTTAGGCCCAGGTCAAGAGACCCAGTACTTC. It yields the protein CASSLGPGQETQYF.

The rearrangement links TRBV4-3 to TRBJ2-5; tentative D call: TRBD2 (5 bases). Trimming pared 1 base from V and 5 bases from J, leaving 14 bases between. Germline loops: CDR1 LGHNA, CDR2 YSLEER. This CDR3 is built from 15 residues. The CDR3 reads CASSQATGLQETQYF. DNA for the CDR3: TGCGCCAGCAGCCAAGCTACCGGACTGCAGGAGACCCAGTACTTC.

V and J are TRBV4-2 and TRBJ2-5; D is uncertain. This CDR3 region has 12 residues. Trimming took off 0 bases at V and 5 bases at J, with 4 bases between the two ends. Germline V gene data show CDR1 as LGHNA and CDR2 as YNFKEQ. The CDR3 protein is CASSQDYETQYF. Written as DNA, the CDR3 is TGTGCCAGCAGCCAAGATTATGAGACCCAGTACTTC.

The V gene is TRBV11-2, the J gene TRBJ2-7, with 8 nucleotides matching TRBD1. Germline-derived CDR1 and CDR2 are SGHAT and FQNNGV. J gave up 7 bases and V 1 base, and 6 bases lay outside the gene matches. There are 14 residues in the CDR3. The CDR3 region has the DNA TGTGCCAGCAGCTTAGCCTTCAGGGGGCGTGAGCAGTACTTC. Protein product: CASSLAFRGREQYF.

CDR3 sequence: CASSLKAGGPFGEQYF. CDR3 nucleotide sequence: TGTGCCAGCAGTTTAAAAGCGGGGGGGCCGTTCGGCGAGCAGTACTTC. This chain joins TRBV6-5 and TRBJ2-7, with TRBD2 identical over 10 bases. Germline V gene sequence: CDR1 MNHEY, CDR2 SVGAGI. The CDR3 has 16 amino acids. The trim removed 4 bases at V and 6 bases at J, leaving 12 bases unmatched.

The CDR3 coding sequence is TGTGCCAGCACCCGGGGGGGAAACAATGAGCAGTTCTTC. Its translation: CASTRGGNNEQFF. The chain recombines TRBV2 with TRBJ2-1; 8 positions match TRBD2. The germline CDR1 and CDR2 sequences are SNHLY and FYNNEI. The CDR3 length is 13 residues. Unmatched junction bases numbered 4, after V lost 7 bases and J lost 5 bases. Full variable domain (outside the CDR3, taken from reference TRBV2 and TRBJ2-1): EPEVTQTPSHQVTQMGQEVILRCVPISNHLYFYWYRQILGQKVEFLVSFYNNEISEKSEIFDDQFSVERPDGSNFTLKIRSTKLEDSAMYFCASTRGGNNEQFFGPGTRLTVL.

The V gene is TRBV27, the J gene TRBJ2-7; perhaps TRBD1 as D (6 bases). CDR3 length: 16 amino acids. The V end lost 0 bases, the J end lost 0 bases, and 12 bases lay between the germline ends. Germline V lookup: CDR1 MNHEY, CDR2 SMNVEV (reference sequence). CDR3 loop: CASSLSPSGASYEQYF. As DNA, the CDR3 is TGTGCCAGCAGTTTATCGCCCTCAGGGGCCTCCTACGAGCAGTACTTC.

CDR3 sequence (DNA): TGTGCCAGCACCTTAAGGGGCCACTACAATGAGCAGTTCTTC. This gives the protein CASTLRGHYNEQFF. V and J are TRBV27 and TRBJ2-1, with D perhaps TRBD1 (5 bases). With 7 bases removed from V and 3 bases from J, the gap between germline ends came to 13 bases. The CDR3 contains 14 residues. Germline CDR1 reads MNHEY; CDR2 reads SMNVEV (reference sequence).

This clone appeared once. J is TRBJ2-2 and V is TRBV4-3, with 11 bases matching TRBD1. V lost 5 bases and J lost 4; bases outside the gene matches: 3. The CDR3 totals 15 residues. Germline CDR1 and CDR2: LGHNA and YSLEER. For the CDR3, the DNA is TGCGCCAGCAGCTACGGGACAGGGGGCACCGGGGAGCTGTTTTTT. Residues: CASSYGTGGTGELFF.

The J gene is TRBJ1-2, the V gene TRBV6-6; 7 positions match TRBD1. V was pared by 6 bases and J by 3 bases, with 4 bases of the junction left unmatched. The CDR3 length is 13 residues. In germline, CDR1 is MNHNY, CDR2 SVGAGI (reference sequence). The CDR3 region has the DNA TGTGCCAGCAGCGCTGGGACAGACTATGGCTACACCTTC. Its translation: CASSAGTDYGYTF.

This sequence joins TRBV9 and TRBJ2-2; a possible D gene is TRBD1 (5 bases). Germline V gives CDR1 SGDLS, CDR2 YYNGEE. The CDR3 loop spans 13 amino acids. Between the trimmed V and J ends, which lost 7 bases and 0 bases, there was a span of 7 bases. This CDR3 is CASDSSNTGELFF. In nucleotides, the CDR3 is TGTGCCAGCGACAGTTCGAACACCGGGGAGCTGTTTTTT. Based on the CDR3 plus reference TRBV9 and TRBJ2-2, the full variable domain is DSGVTQTPKHLITATGQRVTLRCSPRSGDLSVYWYQQSLDQGLQFLIQYYNGEERAKGNILERFSAQQFPDLHSELNLSSLELGDSALYFCASDSSNTGELFFGEGSRLTVL.

V gene TRBV7-9 combines with J gene TRBJ1-2; D perhaps matches TRBD1 (6 bases). Germline CDR1 reads SEHNR; CDR2 reads FQNEAQ (reference sequence). Deletions cut 5 bases from V and 8 bases from J, with 9 bases between. The CDR3 spans 11 residues. The DNA of the CDR3 is TGTGCCAGCAGCCCCGACAGGGGCTACACCTTC. Its protein product is CASSPDRGYTF.

A remark on this clone: Other DNA sequences in this specimen translate into the identical CDR3. The chain combines TRBV30 with TRBJ1-1, with D tentatively TRBD1 (5 bases). Trimming removed 2 bases at V and 5 bases at J, with 12 bases between. This CDR3 spans 13 amino acids. In germline, CDR1 is GTSNPN, CDR2 SVGIG (reference sequence). The CDR3 nucleotides are TGTGCCTGGAGTTCGGGGGGAGGGACTGAAGCTTTCTTT. Protein product: CAWSSGGGTEAFF.

This clone appeared a few times. This chain joins TRBV7-9 and TRBJ2-5; a possible D gene is TRBD2 (5 bases). V lost 4 bases, J lost 4 bases, and 25 bases lay in between. The germline gives CDR1 SEHNR, CDR2 FQNEAQ (reference sequence). The CDR3 has 18 residues. CDR3 bases: TGTGCCAGCAGCTCAAACCTCTTAGCGAATCCGGGCCCAGAGACCCAGTACTTC. Translation gives CASSSNLLANPGPETQYF.

This clone showed up just once. The chain carries TRBV9 and TRBJ1-2; D perhaps matches TRBD1 (6 bases). Trimming removed 0 bases at V and 5 bases at J, with 20 bases between. From germline, CDR1 is SGDLS and CDR2 YYNGEE. The CDR3 sequence is 17 residues long. The CDR3 DNA reads as TGTGCCAGCAGCGTAGATCCATCAAGGGGGTTAAGTTATGGCTACACCTTC. Amino acid sequence: CASSVDPSRGLSYGYTF.

The V call is TRBV29-1, the J call TRBJ2-1; D is perhaps TRBD2 (7 bases). The V and J ends lost 8 bases and 1 base respectively, with 15 bases between them. The CDR3 totals 14 residues. CDR1 SQVTM and CDR2 ANQGSEA come from the germline V gene. Written as DNA, the CDR3 is TGCAGCACTGGGGGGGGCTTATCCTACAATGAGCAGTTCTTC. Its translation is CSTGGGLSYNEQFF.

This sequence joins TRBV14 and TRBJ2-6, with a tentative D call TRBD2 (5 bases). The CDR3 length is 19 residues. Trimming took 2 bases from V and 1 from J, leaving 18 bases between them. Looked up from germline, CDR1 is SGHDN and CDR2 is FVKESK. The CDR3 sequence is CASSQLPGPRGSGANVLTF. CDR3 DNA: TGTGCCAGCAGCCAATTGCCGGGCCCGAGAGGGTCTGGGGCCAACGTCCTGACTTTC.

This clone was counted once. V usage is TRBV27 and J usage is TRBJ2-3; 9 bases are a match to TRBD2. Trimming removed 1 base from V and 6 bases from J; junction bases left unmatched: 8. The germline gives CDR1 MNHEY, CDR2 SMNVEV (reference sequence). This CDR3 region has 16 residues. This CDR3 is CASSLLGGGAEDTQYF. The CDR3 coding sequence is TGTGCCAGCAGTTTATTAGGCGGGGGGGCAGAGGATACGCAGTATTTT.

The chain carries TRBV4-2 and TRBJ2-3, with D tentatively TRBD2 (6 bases). This CDR3 contains 17 residues. The germline V and J ends were trimmed by 0 bases and 5 bases, with 18 bases remaining between them. The germline V gene has CDR1 LGHNA and CDR2 YNFKEQ. CDR3 nucleotides: TGTGCCAGCAGCCAAGAAGTCTTGGGCGGGGTGGGAGATACGCAGTATTTT. This codes for CASSQEVLGGVGDTQYF.

This chain connects TRBV4-3 to TRBJ2-5; maybe TRBD1 (6 bases). The CDR3 has 14 residues. Germline V gene lookup returns CDR1 LGHNA and CDR2 YSLEER. The V end was cut by 4 bases, the J end by 0 bases, with 9 bases between. CDR3 residues: CASSPGTHQETQYF. The CDR3 nucleotides read TGCGCCAGCAGCCCCGGGACACACCAAGAGACCCAGTACTTC.

This rearrangement joins TRBV12-5 to TRBJ2-7; 10 nucleotides line up with TRBD1. Germline values: CDR1 LGHNT, CDR2 FRNRAP. The CDR3 totals 15 residues. Losses at the gene ends were 9 bases for V and 4 bases for J; bases not matched to a gene: 12. This CDR3 reads CARLTGTGVLYEQYF. The CDR3 DNA reads as TGTGCTAGGCTTACCGGGACAGGGGTGCTGTACGAGCAGTACTTC.

The chain is built from TRBV5-6 and TRBJ1-6, with a possible D match to TRBD1 (6 bases). V lost 5 bases to trimming and J lost 10 bases, with 13 bases between them. The germline V gene has CDR1 SGHDT and CDR2 YYEEEE. The CDR3 is 13 amino acids. The CDR3 loop is CASSGGGWSPLHF. The CDR3 DNA sequence: TGTGCCAGCAGTGGGGGCGGATGGTCACCCCTCCACTTT.